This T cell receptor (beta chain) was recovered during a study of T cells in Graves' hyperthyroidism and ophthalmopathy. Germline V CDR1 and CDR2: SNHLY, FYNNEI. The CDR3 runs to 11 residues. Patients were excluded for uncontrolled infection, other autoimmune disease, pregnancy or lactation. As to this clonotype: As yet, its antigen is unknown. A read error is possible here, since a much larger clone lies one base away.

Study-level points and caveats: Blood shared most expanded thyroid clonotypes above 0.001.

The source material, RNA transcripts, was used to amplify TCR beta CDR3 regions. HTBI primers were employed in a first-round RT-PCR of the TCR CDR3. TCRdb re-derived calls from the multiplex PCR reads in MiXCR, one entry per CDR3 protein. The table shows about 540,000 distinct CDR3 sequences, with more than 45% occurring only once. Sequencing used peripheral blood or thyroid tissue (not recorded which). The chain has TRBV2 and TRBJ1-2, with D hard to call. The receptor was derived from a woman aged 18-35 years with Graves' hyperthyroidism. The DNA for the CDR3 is TGTGCCAGGAGTGAAAGTGATGGCTACACCTTC. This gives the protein CARSESDGYTF.